A single sample is the source of the 27 T cell receptor beta chains below, sequenced in a study of regulatory T cells in long-lasting Graves disease. As to time point: persistent/refractory GD, antithyroid drugs over 5 years with positive TRAb. Generation of the TCR library employed RNA extracted from PBMCs. Building the TCR beta libraries relied on iRepertoire HTBI primers, and CDR3 regions underwent Arm-PCR. TCRdb used MiXCR to reprocess the multiplex PCR reads, holding one entry per CDR3 protein. Of around 450,000 distinct CDR3 sequences listed, roughly 21% are singletons. Material: peripheral blood mononuclear cells (PBMCs), obtained when the disease was refractory, from a patient treated with antithyroid drugs. The receptor source for this set is a female donor with Graves disease.

This clonotype occurred a few times. This chain connects TRBV6-1 to TRBJ1-1, with D possibly matching TRBD1 (6 bases). The CDR3 has 15 residues. Looked up from germline, CDR1 is MNHNS and CDR2 is SASEGT. V lost 6 bases, J lost 0 bases, and 14 bases lay in between. In DNA, the CDR3 is TGTGCCAGCAGCCCTGGACAGATGATGAACACTGAAGCTTTCTTT. Encoded protein: CASSPGQMMNTEAFF.

The chain recombines TRBV5-1 with TRBJ1-2, with a tentative D call TRBD1 (6 bases). Germline V CDR1 and CDR2: SGHRS, YFSETQ. V was trimmed by 4 bases and J by 5 bases, leaving 21 bases between them. The CDR3 has 16 residues. CDR3 loop: CASSPIGDRLGYGYTF. CDR3 DNA sequence: TGCGCCAGCAGCCCGATTGGTGACAGGCTGGGGTATGGCTACACCTTC.

This clonotype came up many times. The CDR3 loop reads CASSSTGGAGDPNYGYTF. The CDR3 DNA reads TGTGCCAGCAGTTCAACAGGGGGCGCCGGGGACCCTAACTATGGCTACACCTTC. This chain joins TRBV28 and TRBJ1-2; TRBD1 matches 9 bases. Germline CDR1 and CDR2: MDHEN and SYDVKM. V shed 4 bases, J shed 0 bases, and the junction held 12 bases outside the gene matches. The CDR3 runs 18 residues.

The CDR3 loop is CASSSRLAGVGDTQYF. The CDR3 DNA reads TGTGCCAGCAGTTCGAGACTAGCGGGGGTGGGAGATACGCAGTATTTT. This chain uses TRBV28 with TRBJ2-3, with TRBD2 matching 12 bases. The V gene end was trimmed by 4 bases and the J gene end by 5 bases; junction bases not matched to a gene: 7. The CDR3 spans 16 residues. The germline V gene has CDR1 MDHEN and CDR2 SYDVKM.

Many counts were recorded for this clonotype. The genes are TRBV11-2 and TRBJ1-2; 9 positions agree with TRBD1. The CDR3 is 15 amino acids. The junction had 7 bases not matched to a gene; V was cut back by 5 bases and J by 3 bases. CDR1 is SGHAT, CDR2 FQNNGV, per germline. CDR3 sequence reads: CASSQYRGRDYGYTF. The DNA for the CDR3 is TGTGCCAGCAGCCAATACAGGGGGCGCGACTATGGCTACACCTTC.

In its sample, this clonotype was seen a few times. The chain is built from TRBV5-1 and TRBJ1-5, with 10 positions matching TRBD1. Germline V gives CDR1 SGHRS, CDR2 YFSETQ. CDR3 size: 17 residues. Trimming at V came to 4 bases and at J to 2 bases, leaving 9 bases not matched to a gene. The CDR3 here is CASSPGTGALGNQPQHF. In DNA form, the CDR3 reads TGCGCCAGCAGCCCCGGGACAGGGGCCCTTGGCAATCAGCCCCAGCATTTT.

The V call is TRBV20-1, the J call TRBJ2-4, with 8 bases fitting TRBD2. Germline-derived CDR1 and CDR2 are DFQATT and SNEGSKA (reference sequence). The V and J ends lost 0 bases and 8 bases, in that order; junction bases with no gene match: 3. The CDR3 has 13 residues. Here the CDR3 reads CSARETGLDIQYF. As DNA, the CDR3 is TGCAGTGCTAGAGAGACGGGACTAGACATTCAGTACTTC.

The chain links TRBV19 to TRBJ1-5; D not certain. Trimming cost V 4 bases and J 2 bases, with 6 bases left between them. The germline V gene has CDR1 LNHDA and CDR2 SQIVND (reference sequence). There are 13 residues in the CDR3. The CDR3 loop is CASSKSRNQPQHF. CDR3 DNA: TGTGCCAGTAGTAAGTCCCGCAATCAGCCCCAGCATTTT.

This clonotype was seen more than once but under ten times. CDR3 loop: CASSPGLGLADISSYEQYF. The CDR3 DNA is TGTGCCAGCAGCCCCGGCTTGGGACTAGCGGATATAAGCTCCTACGAGCAGTACTTC. This sequence joins TRBV6-1 and TRBJ2-7, with 11 bases that match TRBD2. Germline-derived CDR1 and CDR2 are MNHNS and SASEGT. The V gene end was trimmed by 6 bases and the J gene end by 0 bases; junction bases not matched to a gene: 16. The length of the CDR3 is 19 residues.

This clonotype turned up a few times. The chain is built from TRBV6-1 and TRBJ1-1; D gene uncertain. Trimming left V 8 bases short and J 1 base short, with 14 bases between. The CDR3 loop spans 14 amino acids. Per the germline V gene, CDR1 is MNHNS and CDR2 is SASEGT. CDR3 sequence: CASSPEEGNTEAFF. CDR3 in DNA: TGTGCCAGCTCCCCGGAGGAGGGGAACACTGAAGCTTTCTTT.

This clonotype was recorded at least ten times. V gene TRBV5-1 combines with J gene TRBJ2-4; D is possibly TRBD1 or TRBD2 (5 bases each). The germline gives CDR1 SGHRS, CDR2 YFSETQ. Trimming shortened V by 4 bases and J by 1 base, and 27 bases separated the two germline ends. The CDR3 has 20 residues. CDR3 amino acids: CASSPGTQAARFLAKNIQYF. DNA of the CDR3: TGCGCCAGCAGCCCGGGGACGCAGGCCGCGCGTTTTCTTGCCAAAAACATTCAGTACTTC.

There are many counts of this clonotype. The rearrangement links TRBV28 to TRBJ2-5; no firm D call. Deletions cut 5 bases from V and 4 bases from J, with 14 bases between. CDR3 length: 14 residues. In germline, CDR1 is MDHEN, CDR2 SYDVKM. Here the CDR3 reads CASSTRDGRETQYF. The CDR3 DNA reads as TGTGCCAGCAGTACAAGAGATGGTCGAGAGACCCAGTACTTC.

This clonotype was counted at least ten times. The chain carries TRBV2 and TRBJ2-5; 12 nucleotides line up with TRBD2. Germline V gives CDR1 SNHLY, CDR2 FYNNEI. The V and J ends lost 2 bases and 7 bases, in that order; junction bases with no gene match: 5. The CDR3 loop spans 15 amino acids. For the CDR3, the DNA is TGTGCCAGCAGTGAACTAGCGGGAGGGGTGGTGACCCAGTACTTC. Its protein is CASSELAGGVVTQYF.

This clonotype was found many times. This rearrangement joins TRBV29-1 to TRBJ2-7; the match to TRBD1 covers 8 bases. Germline V gene data show CDR1 as SQVTM and CDR2 as ANQGSEA. This CDR3 has 13 amino acids. V shed 4 bases and J 3 bases; nucleotides not matched to a gene: 5. The CDR3: CSVGDRGLYEQYF. The CDR3 DNA sequence: TGCAGCGTTGGCGACAGGGGTCTCTACGAGCAGTACTTC.

This clonotype was observed a handful of times. The gene calls are TRBV7-2 and TRBJ1-2; 8 bases line up with TRBD1. The germline V gene has CDR1 SGHTA and CDR2 FQGNSA. Trimming at V came to 5 bases and at J to 7 bases, leaving 6 bases not matched to a gene. CDR3 length equals 13 residues. The CDR3 reads CASSPTQGVGYTF. DNA of the CDR3: TGTGCCAGCAGCCCAACACAGGGGGTTGGCTACACCTTC.

This clonotype was seen ten or more times. The chain recombines TRBV6-1 with TRBJ1-5, with D unclear. With 6 bases removed from V and 3 bases from J, the gap between germline ends came to 12 bases. The CDR3 totals 14 residues. CDR1 is MNHNS, CDR2 SASEGT, per germline. CDR3 nucleotide sequence: TGTGCCAGCAGAATCGACACCACCAATCAGCCCCAGCATTTT. Amino acids: CASRIDTTNQPQHF.

On this clonotype: A much bigger clone sits one base away, suggesting this may be a read error. The chain carries TRBV7-2 and TRBJ2-5; perhaps TRBD2 as D (6 bases). CDR3 length equals 15 residues. The germline V gene encodes CDR1 SGHTA and CDR2 FQGNSA. This chain's CDR3 is CAGSLVGSGGETQYF. DNA for the CDR3: TGTGCCGGCAGCTTAGTTGGTAGCGGTGGGGAGACCCAGTACTTC.

V and J are TRBV20-1 and TRBJ1-5, with D maybe TRBD1 (6 bases). The CDR3 contains 17 residues. The ends were cut back, 0 bases at V and 3 bases at J, with 18 bases in the middle. The germline V gene has CDR1 DFQATT and CDR2 SNEGSKA (reference sequence). The CDR3 region has the DNA TGCAGTGCTAGAGAACTCACCTCGGGGGGGGCCAATCAGCCCCAGCATTTT. Translated, it gives CSARELTSGGANQPQHF.

The chain has TRBV7-2 and TRBJ2-3; D uncertain. The ends were cut back, 2 bases at V and 3 bases at J, with 6 bases in the middle. The CDR3 has 13 amino acids. Germline V gene lookup returns CDR1 SGHTA and CDR2 FQGNSA. This chain's CDR3 is CASSLSQTDTQYF. CDR3 nucleotide sequence: TGTGCCAGCAGCTTATCTCAGACAGATACGCAGTATTTT.

This sequence joins TRBV20-1 and TRBJ1-5; 11 bases align to TRBD1. The junction had 6 bases not matched to a gene; V was cut back by 0 bases and J by 2 bases. The V gene's germline CDR1 is DFQATT and CDR2 SNEGSKA (reference sequence). This CDR3 is built from 17 residues. The CDR3 DNA is TGCAGTGCTAGAGATAAGGACAGGGGGCACGGCAATCAGCCCCAGCATTTT. Residues: CSARDKDRGHGNQPQHF.

This clonotype was detected many times. This chain links TRBV24-1 with TRBJ1-1; tentatively, D is TRBD1 (5 bases). Germline V gene data show CDR1 as KGHDR and CDR2 as SFDVKD. The CDR3 loop spans 13 amino acids. V was cut by 4 bases and J by 3 bases, with 8 bases left in between. DNA of the CDR3: TGTGCCACCAGTGAAGGGGTCCACACTGAAGCTTTCTTT. Protein sequence: CATSEGVHTEAFF.

This clonotype was counted at least ten times. The V and J genes are TRBV12-3 or TRBV12-4 and TRBJ1-4, with 7 bases identical to TRBD1. CDR3 size: 15 residues. V lost 5 bases and J lost 5; bases outside the gene matches: 8. CDR3 bases: TGTGCCAGCAGTCTCGGGACAGACCAAAATGAAAAACTGTTTTTT. It codes for CASSLGTDQNEKLFF.

Ten or more counts support this clonotype. V usage is TRBV28 and J usage is TRBJ1-5; 9 bases match TRBD1. CDR1 and CDR2 from the germline V gene are MDHEN and SYDVKM. CDR3 length: 21 residues. With V trimmed by 5 bases and J by 0 bases, 20 bases remained unmatched. CDR3 coding DNA: TGTGCCAGCAGTCTCCGCCCCTCGGGACAGGGACCTCGTTATAGCAATCAGCCCCAGCATTTT. Translating it yields CASSLRPSGQGPRYSNQPQHF.

This clonotype has more than one count but fewer than ten. The CDR3 nucleotides are TGTGCCAGCAGTTACTCGGTCCTGATGCAATACGAGCAGTACTTC. Translated: CASSYSVLMQYEQYF. The chain employs TRBV6-5 and TRBJ2-7; D unresolved. This CDR3 region has 15 residues. From germline, CDR1 is MNHEY and CDR2 SVGAGI. V was shortened by 0 bases and J by 4 bases, with 13 bases between the two germline ends.

This clonotype was recorded a few times. This chain uses TRBV6-1 with TRBJ1-3; D gene uncertain. In germline, CDR1 is MNHNS, CDR2 SASEGT. There are 16 residues in the CDR3. Trimming pared 7 bases from V and 0 bases from J, leaving 16 bases between. This chain's CDR3 is CASMPTLTSSGNTIYF. The CDR3 bases are TGTGCCAGCATGCCCACCCTGACTAGCTCTGGAAACACCATATATTTT.

The sample holds a few counts of this clonotype. The rearrangement joins TRBV20-1 to TRBJ2-3, with TRBD2 matching 7 bases. The CDR3 has 14 residues. V lost 5 bases, J lost 0 bases, and 5 bases stayed unmatched. CDR1 and CDR2 (germline): DFQATT, SNEGSKA (reference sequence). CDR3 sequence (DNA): TGCAGTGCTGCAAGCGGGGCTAGCACAGATACGCAGTATTTT. Translation gives CSAASGASTDTQYF.

The chain has TRBV30 and TRBJ1-6; no clear D gene. V dropped 1 base and J dropped 7 bases, with 8 bases sitting between them. The CDR3 runs to 13 residues. Germline V lookup: CDR1 GTSNPN, CDR2 SVGIG (reference sequence). CDR3 DNA: TGTGCCTGGAGTGCGGCAGTCAATTCACCCCTCCACTTT. This codes for CAWSAAVNSPLHF. The entire variable domain, with the rest obtained from reference TRBV30 and TRBJ1-6, is as follows: SQTIHQWPATLVQPVGSPLSLECTVEGTSNPNLYWYRQAAGRGLQLLFYSVGIGQISSEVPQNLSASRPQDRQFILSSKKLLLSDSGFYLCAWSAAVNSPLHFGNGTRLTVT.